This note documents a single T cell receptor beta chain sequence. Antigen unknown. This entry is derived from a study of T cell repertoires in cytomegalovirus infection. In the study overall: An indication of both CMV infection and matching HLA type came from public TCR beta signatures.

Trimming pared 5 bases from V and 2 bases from J, leaving 13 bases between. The CDR3 is made up of 15 amino acids. In germline, CDR1 is SGHAT, CDR2 FQNNGV. Findings of the study overall: Clonotypes of TCR beta that were HLA-C-restricted and CMV-specific dominated the ex vivo response.

TCRdb re-derived calls from the reads in MiXCR, one entry per CDR3 protein. This table holds about 190,000 distinct CDR3 sequences, 28% found once. The specimen was PBMCs. This chain connects TRBV11-2 to TRBJ2-1; a weak D match, TRBD1 (5 bases). The receptor comes from a human donor in good health (CMV status not recorded). Some clones in this sample may be carry-over from other donors' samples. CDR3 sequence reads: CASSRERGPYNEQFF. In DNA form, the CDR3 reads TGTGCCAGCAGCCGAGAAAGGGGCCCCTACAATGAGCAGTTCTTC.